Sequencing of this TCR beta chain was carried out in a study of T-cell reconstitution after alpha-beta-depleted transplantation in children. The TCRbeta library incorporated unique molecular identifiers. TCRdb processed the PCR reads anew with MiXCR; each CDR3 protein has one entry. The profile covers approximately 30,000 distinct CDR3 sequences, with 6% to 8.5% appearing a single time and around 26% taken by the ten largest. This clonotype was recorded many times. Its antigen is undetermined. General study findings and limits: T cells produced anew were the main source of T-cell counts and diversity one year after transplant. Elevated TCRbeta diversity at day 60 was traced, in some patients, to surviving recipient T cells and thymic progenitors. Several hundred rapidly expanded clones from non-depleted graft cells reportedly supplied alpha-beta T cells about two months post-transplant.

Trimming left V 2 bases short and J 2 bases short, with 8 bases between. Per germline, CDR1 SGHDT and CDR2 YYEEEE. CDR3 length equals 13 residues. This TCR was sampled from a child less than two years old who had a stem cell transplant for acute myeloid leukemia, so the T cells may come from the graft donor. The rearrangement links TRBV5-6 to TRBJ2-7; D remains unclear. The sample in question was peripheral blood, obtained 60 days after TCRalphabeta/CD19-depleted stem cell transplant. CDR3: CASSFAGTYEQYF. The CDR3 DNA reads TGTGCCAGCAGCTTTGCTGGCACCTACGAGCAGTACTTC.